A selection of T cell receptor beta chains follows, all from one sample in a study of cytomegalovirus exposure and HLA in healthy donors. Sequencing used immunoSEQ multiplex PCR; TCRdb keeps in-frame clones, though not all of them. The table shows about 180,000 clones, with approximately 79% occurring only once. The sequencing sample was made of PBMCs. The receptors originated from a man aged 35-49 years in good health and CMV-seropositive. Each CDR3 is given with its conserved first and last residue. Fields, in order: clone size, J gene, V gene, D gene, CDR3 protein, CDR3 DNA. A D gene is named only where the DNA matches it firmly. Size values are once, few and many counts, or a class for expanded clones, and some rows have none.

clone size: -; J gene: TRBJ2-2; V gene: TRBV18; D gene: TRBD1; CDR3 protein: CASSPLLPRTGSTGELFF; CDR3 DNA: TGTGCCAGCTCACCACTCCTTCCGAGGACAGGGAGCACCGGGGAGCTGTTTTTT
clone size: once; J gene: TRBJ2-5; V gene: TRBV16; D gene: TRBD1; CDR3 protein: CASSQGQGEETQYF; CDR3 DNA: TGTGCCAGCAGCCAGGGACAGGGGGAAGAGACCCAGTACTTC
clone size: -; J gene: TRBJ2-2; V gene: TRBV2; D gene: TRBD1; CDR3 protein: CAIQWGTGGHGELFF; CDR3 DNA: TGTGCCATCCAGTGGGGGACAGGGGGCCACGGGGAGCTGTTTTTT
clone size: -; J gene: TRBJ1-1; V gene: TRBV7-9; D gene: -; CDR3 protein: CASSSGTPGRAFF; CDR3 DNA: TGTGCCAGCAGCTCAGGGACACCCGGAAGAGCTTTCTTT
clone size: -; J gene: TRBJ2-7; V gene: TRBV28; D gene: -; CDR3 protein: CASSFYGEQYF; CDR3 DNA: TGTGCCAGCAGTTTCTACGGCGAGCAGTACTTC
clone size: once; J gene: TRBJ2-3; V gene: TRBV6-6; D gene: -; CDR3 protein: CASSPVPDTQYF; CDR3 DNA: TGTGCCAGCAGCCCTGTTCCAGATACGCAGTATTTT
clone size: once; J gene: TRBJ1-1; V gene: TRBV6-5; D gene: TRBD1; CDR3 protein: CASRLTGANTEAFF; CDR3 DNA: TGTGCCAGCAGATTGACAGGGGCGAACACTGAAGCTTTCTTT
clone size: few; J gene: TRBJ2-7; V gene: TRBV6-6; D gene: TRBD2; CDR3 protein: CASTRAGAPYEQYF; CDR3 DNA: TGTGCCAGCACCCGAGCGGGAGCTCCCTACGAGCAGTACTTC
clone size: once; J gene: TRBJ1-1; V gene: TRBV6-1; D gene: -; CDR3 protein: CACSEGGNTEAFF; CDR3 DNA: TGTGCCTGTTCGGAGGGTGGTAACACTGAAGCTTTCTTT
clone size: -; J gene: TRBJ2-1; V gene: TRBV7-6; D gene: TRBD1; CDR3 protein: CASSLTQGERNEQFF; CDR3 DNA: TGTGCCAGCAGCTTAACACAGGGGGAAAGGAATGAGCAGTTCTTC
clone size: few; J gene: TRBJ1-2; V gene: TRBV2; D gene: TRBD1; CDR3 protein: CASSLMGQTNYGYTF; CDR3 DNA: TGTGCCAGCAGCCTCATGGGACAGACAAACTATGGCTACACCTTC
clone size: -; J gene: TRBJ1-2; V gene: TRBV18; D gene: TRBD1; CDR3 protein: CASSPPGTGGVFYTF; CDR3 DNA: TGTGCCAGCTCACCCCCCGGGACAGGGGGCGTCTTCTACACCTTC
clone size: -; J gene: TRBJ2-6; V gene: TRBV5-1; D gene: -; CDR3 protein: CASSLSTGSGANGLTF; CDR3 DNA: TGCGCCAGCAGCTTGTCTACTGGCTCTGGGGCCAACGGCCTGACTTTC
clone size: once; J gene: TRBJ1-5; V gene: TRBV10-3; D gene: TRBD1; CDR3 protein: CAISDRTGGDQPQHF; CDR3 DNA: TGTGCCATCAGTGACCGGACAGGGGGGGATCAGCCCCAGCATTTT
clone size: -; J gene: TRBJ2-1; V gene: TRBV5-1; D gene: -; CDR3 protein: CASSLAVSYNEQFF; CDR3 DNA: TGCGCCAGCTCCCTCGCGGTCTCTTACAATGAGCAGTTCTTC
clone size: -; J gene: TRBJ1-1; V gene: TRBV19; D gene: -; CDR3 protein: CASLGLRNTEAFF; CDR3 DNA: TGTGCCAGCCTCGGACTGCGGAACACTGAAGCTTTCTTT
clone size: -; J gene: TRBJ2-7; V gene: TRBV6-4; D gene: TRBD1; CDR3 protein: CASSSRDSSYEQYF; CDR3 DNA: TGTGCCAGCAGTTCCCGGGACAGCTCCTACGAGCAGTACTTC
clone size: -; J gene: TRBJ2-5; V gene: TRBV7-9; D gene: -; CDR3 protein: CASSPSPRGKETQYF; CDR3 DNA: TGTGCCAGCAGCCCCAGCCCCCGGGGGAAGGAGACCCAGTACTTC
clone size: once; J gene: TRBJ2-7; V gene: TRBV30; D gene: TRBD1; CDR3 protein: CAWSRDSNEQYF; CDR3 DNA: TGTGCCTGGAGTAGGGACAGCAACGAGCAGTACTTC
clone size: -; J gene: TRBJ2-7; V gene: TRBV11-2; D gene: TRBD2; CDR3 protein: CASSARQREGYEQYF; CDR3 DNA: TGTGCCAGCAGCGCTAGACAGCGGGAGGGGTACGAGCAGTACTTC
clone size: -; J gene: TRBJ1-4; V gene: TRBV7-9; D gene: TRBD1; CDR3 protein: CASSLSTGGVEKLFF; CDR3 DNA: TGTGCCAGCAGCCTCTCGACAGGGGGCGTTGAAAAACTGTTTTTT
clone size: -; J gene: TRBJ1-3; V gene: TRBV9; D gene: -; CDR3 protein: CASSVAADSGNTIYF; CDR3 DNA: TGTGCCAGCAGCGTAGCTGCAGACTCTGGAAACACCATATATTTT
clone size: -; J gene: TRBJ2-5; V gene: TRBV2; D gene: -; CDR3 protein: CASSVWAEETQYF; CDR3 DNA: TGTGCCAGCAGTGTGTGGGCAGAAGAGACCCAGTACTTC
clone size: -; J gene: TRBJ2-1; V gene: TRBV7-9; D gene: TRBD1; CDR3 protein: CASSLQGQGAWNEQFF; CDR3 DNA: TGTGCCAGCAGCCTCCAGGGACAGGGGGCTTGGAATGAGCAGTTCTTC
clone size: once; J gene: TRBJ1-5; V gene: TRBV28; D gene: -; CDR3 protein: CASSLGLSNQPQHF; CDR3 DNA: TGTGCCAGCAGTTTAGGCCTTAGCAATCAGCCCCAGCATTTT
clone size: -; J gene: TRBJ2-7; V gene: TRBV18; D gene: -; CDR3 protein: CASSDGLAYEQYF; CDR3 DNA: TGTGCCAGCTCAGACGGACTGGCCTACGAGCAGTACTTC
clone size: -; J gene: TRBJ1-1; V gene: TRBV28; D gene: TRBD1; CDR3 protein: CASSQGTGALNTEAFF; CDR3 DNA: TGTGCCAGCAGTCAAGGGACAGGTGCCCTGAACACTGAAGCTTTCTTT
clone size: -; J gene: TRBJ2-3; V gene: TRBV5-1; D gene: -; CDR3 protein: CASSLGHRDTQYF; CDR3 DNA: TGCGCCAGCAGCTTGGGCCACAGAGATACGCAGTATTTT
clone size: -; J gene: TRBJ2-7; V gene: TRBV18; D gene: -; CDR3 protein: CASFLGGGFSYEQYF; CDR3 DNA: TGTGCCAGCTTCCTAGGAGGGGGCTTCTCCTACGAGCAGTACTTC
clone size: -; J gene: TRBJ2-3; V gene: TRBV11-2; D gene: -; CDR3 protein: CASSLVRDNYARDTQYF; CDR3 DNA: TGTGCCAGCAGCTTAGTCCGGGACAACTATGCCCGGGATACGCAGTATTTT
clone size: -; J gene: TRBJ2-3; V gene: TRBV5-6; D gene: TRBD1; CDR3 protein: CASSSNRGLNTDTQYF; CDR3 DNA: TGTGCCAGCAGCTCGAACAGGGGGCTCAACACAGATACGCAGTATTTT
clone size: -; J gene: TRBJ2-3; V gene: TRBV6-6; D gene: -; CDR3 protein: CASRGGGTDTQYF; CDR3 DNA: TGTGCCAGCAGGGGCGGGGGCACAGATACGCAGTATTTT
clone size: -; J gene: TRBJ2-3; V gene: TRBV7-3; D gene: TRBD2; CDR3 protein: CASSSAGGETDTQYF; CDR3 DNA: TGTGCCAGCAGCTCAGCGGGAGGTGAAACAGATACGCAGTATTTT
clone size: -; J gene: TRBJ2-7; V gene: TRBV19; D gene: TRBD2; CDR3 protein: CASSIDLASGSYEQYF; CDR3 DNA: TGTGCCAGTAGTATAGATCTGGCTAGCGGTTCCTACGAGCAGTACTTC
clone size: few; J gene: TRBJ2-1; V gene: TRBV7-9; D gene: TRBD1; CDR3 protein: CASSPPGQGNEQFF; CDR3 DNA: TGTGCCAGCAGCCCGCCGGGACAGGGGAATGAGCAGTTCTTC
clone size: -; J gene: TRBJ1-1; V gene: TRBV9; D gene: -; CDR3 protein: CASRAGPGNTEAFF; CDR3 DNA: TGTGCCAGCAGGGCCGGCCCGGGGAACACTGAAGCTTTCTTT
clone size: -; J gene: TRBJ2-1; V gene: TRBV11-1; D gene: -; CDR3 protein: CASSLTGIGEPYNEQFF; CDR3 DNA: TGTGCCAGCAGCTTAACGGGAATCGGGGAACCTTACAATGAGCAGTTCTTC
clone size: few; J gene: TRBJ2-1; V gene: TRBV10-3; D gene: TRBD2; CDR3 protein: CAISEYASGTAGEQFF; CDR3 DNA: TGTGCCATCAGTGAGTACGCTAGCGGGACGGCGGGCGAGCAGTTCTTC
clone size: -; J gene: TRBJ2-1; V gene: TRBV6-5; D gene: -; CDR3 protein: CASRLTTRGEQFF; CDR3 DNA: TGTGCCAGCAGGCTTACAACCCGGGGTGAGCAGTTCTTC
clone size: -; J gene: TRBJ2-5; V gene: TRBV5-1; D gene: -; CDR3 protein: CASREGTQETQYF; CDR3 DNA: TGCGCCAGCAGGGAGGGCACCCAAGAGACCCAGTACTTC
clone size: -; J gene: TRBJ1-1; V gene: TRBV28; D gene: -; CDR3 protein: CASSPHGGVNTEAFF; CDR3 DNA: TGTGCCAGCAGCCCCCACGGGGGGGTGAACACTGAAGCTTTCTTT
clone size: -; J gene: TRBJ2-3; V gene: TRBV4-1; D gene: -; CDR3 protein: CASSQVGPTDTQYF; CDR3 DNA: TGCGCCAGCAGCCAAGTGGGGCCCACAGATACGCAGTATTTT
clone size: -; J gene: TRBJ2-5; V gene: TRBV5-6; D gene: -; CDR3 protein: CASSAGPETQYF; CDR3 DNA: TGTGCCAGCAGCGCGGGCCCAGAGACCCAGTACTTC
clone size: -; J gene: TRBJ2-3; V gene: TRBV19; D gene: TRBD2; CDR3 protein: CASRGRREGSDTQYF; CDR3 DNA: TGTGCCAGTAGAGGTAGGCGGGAGGGCTCAGATACGCAGTATTTT
clone size: -; J gene: TRBJ2-1; V gene: TRBV5-8; D gene: TRBD2; CDR3 protein: CASSLPSGYNEQFF; CDR3 DNA: TGTGCCAGCAGCTTGCCTAGCGGTTACAATGAGCAGTTCTTC
clone size: -; J gene: TRBJ2-5; V gene: TRBV5-1; D gene: -; CDR3 protein: CASSLGTALQETQYF; CDR3 DNA: TGCGCCAGCAGCTTGGGGACAGCCCTCCAAGAGACCCAGTACTTC
clone size: -; J gene: TRBJ2-7; V gene: TRBV18; D gene: -; CDR3 protein: CASSPGRTTYEQYF; CDR3 DNA: TGTGCCAGCTCACCGGGGCGGACAACCTACGAGCAGTACTTC
clone size: -; J gene: TRBJ2-2; V gene: TRBV5-4; D gene: -; CDR3 protein: CASTTPLSGDTGELFF; CDR3 DNA: TGTGCCAGCACCACCCCCCTCTCGGGGGACACCGGGGAGCTGTTTTTT
clone size: -; J gene: TRBJ2-7; V gene: TRBV5-1; D gene: -; CDR3 protein: CASSVRVSGSSFYEQYF; CDR3 DNA: TGCGCCAGCAGCGTAAGAGTCAGCGGGTCTAGCTTCTACGAGCAGTACTTC
clone size: -; J gene: TRBJ2-1; V gene: TRBV23-1; D gene: TRBD1; CDR3 protein: CASSPTGVTYNEQFF; CDR3 DNA: TGCGCCAGCAGTCCGACAGGGGTCACCTACAATGAGCAGTTCTTC